A single sample is the source of the 7 T cell receptor beta chains below, sequenced in a study of cytomegalovirus exposure and HLA in healthy donors. This PCR relied on a set of 60 Vbeta primers and 13 Jbeta primers. This table comes from immunoSEQ multiplex PCR, and its TCRdb copy is limited to in-frame clones, with some not included. This table has 150,000 to 200,000 clones, approximately 80% appearing once. Sample: PBMCs. The receptors stem from a woman aged 25 to 39 in good health and CMV-seronegative.

This clone was counted only a few times. This rearrangement joins TRBV7-8 to TRBJ1-2; weak D call: TRBD1 (5 bases). Germline V lookup: CDR1 SGHVS, CDR2 FQNEAQ. This CDR3 comprises 17 residues. V gave up 2 bases and J gave up 7 bases, with 23 bases separating them. The CDR3 loop is CASSLKLAEGTRGGYTF. The CDR3 DNA is TGTGCCAGCAGCTTAAAGCTGGCGGAGGGAACTAGGGGTGGCTACACCTTC.

The V gene is TRBV10-3, the J gene TRBJ1-5, with 7 bases fitting TRBD1. Germline V gives CDR1 ENHRY, CDR2 SYGVKD. CDR3 length: 14 amino acids. V was pared by 2 bases and J by 7 bases, with 5 bases of the junction left unmatched. Here the CDR3 DNA reads TGTGCCATCAGTGAGAGGGGGCAAGGGCAGCCCCAGCATTTT. This gives the protein CAISERGQGQPQHF.

Regarding this clone: The junction and the germline gene differ at one end; a read error may be behind it. This chain connects TRBV6-5 to TRBJ2-1, with TRBD1 matching over 9 bases. CDR1 and CDR2 from the germline V gene are MNHEY and SVGAGI. The CDR3 contains 15 residues. CDR3 protein: CASSQGTGRYNKQFF. CDR3 coding DNA: TGTGCCAGCAGCCAAGGGACAGGGAGGTACAATAAGCAGTTCTTC.

The rearrangement uses TRBV4-1 and TRBJ1-4, with TRBD1 matching over 8 bases. This CDR3 region has 16 residues. With V trimmed by 6 bases and J by 5 bases, 11 bases remained unmatched. Germline V CDR1 and CDR2: MGHRA, YSYEKL. The chain's CDR3 is CASREGQGVGNEKLFF. CDR3 bases: TGCGCCAGCAGGGAAGGACAGGGCGTAGGAAATGAAAAACTGTTTTTT.

This clone has more than one count but fewer than ten. V and J are TRBV5-6 and TRBJ1-2; D unresolved. V lost 6 bases and J lost 1, with 10 bases in between. Germline CDR1 and CDR2: SGHDT and YYEEEE. The CDR3 consists of 13 residues. The CDR3 is CASTPFFNYGYTF. The CDR3 bases are TGTGCCAGCACCCCTTTTTTTAACTATGGCTACACCTTC.

This clone is a singleton in its sample. DNA for the CDR3: TGTGCCAGCAGCTTAGAGAGGTTCCCAAATACGCAGTATTTT. Residues: CASSLERFPNTQYF. This rearrangement joins TRBV7-9 to TRBJ2-3, with D unresolved. The CDR3 contains 14 residues. Germline V gene sequence: CDR1 SEHNR, CDR2 FQNEAQ (reference sequence). The germline V and J ends were trimmed by 1 base and 7 bases, with 12 bases remaining between them.

The CDR3 coding sequence is TGTGCCAGCAGCCCCCAGACAGTTAACTATGGCTACACCTTC. It translates to CASSPQTVNYGYTF. V gene TRBV7-8 combines with J gene TRBJ1-2; possibly TRBD1 for D (5 bases). This CDR3 contains 14 residues. V was pared by 5 bases and J by 1 base, with 11 bases between. The germline CDR1 and CDR2 sequences are SGHVS and FQNEAQ.